Sequencing of this T cell receptor beta chain was carried out in a study of T cells of healthy individuals. TCRdb re-called the 5' RACE reads with MiXCR, one entry per CDR3 protein. The table records tens of thousands of distinct CDR3 sequences, under 15% of them present only once. The TCR originated in a human donor in good health.

The CDR3 is CASSYSVTGVGEKLFF. The DNA for the CDR3 is TGTGCCAGCAGTTACTCAGTAACAGGGGTGGGTGAAAAACTGTTTTTT. This chain uses TRBV6-5 with TRBJ1-4; 7 bases match TRBD1. The CDR3 covers 16 residues. The germline gives CDR1 MNHEY, CDR2 SVGAGI. V lost 0 bases, J lost 7 bases, and 8 bases stayed unmatched.